This T cell receptor beta chain is drawn from a study of T cell responses to AZD1222 COVID-19 vaccine. The trim removed 3 bases at V and 7 bases at J, leaving 7 bases unmatched. The CDR3 runs 15 residues. Germline values: CDR1 LGHNA, CDR2 YSLEER. Overall study results and limits: Females outnumbered males among donors, who were mostly white British; clonal diversity was possibly underestimated. Baseline seropositives among AZD1222 recipients totaled only five to seven. CD4 TCRs linked to vaccination spanned spike, dominating at 160-218 and 743-854.

TCRdb keeps only in-frame clones here, not all; method: immunoSEQ multiplex PCR. The repertoire holds 85,000 to 130,000 clones, with roughly nine tenths as singletons. Of note for this clone: The antigen remains undetermined.

The receptor was derived from an adult who received the MenACWY meningococcal vaccine as a control. The input for sequencing was peripheral blood, taken 28 days after the second dose of the MenACWY control vaccine. This chain connects TRBV4-3 to TRBJ2-2; TRBD1 matches 8 bases. CDR3 loop: CASSQTGEFGGELFF. DNA for the CDR3: TGCGCCAGCAGCCAGACAGGGGAATTTGGCGGGGAGCTGTTTTTT.